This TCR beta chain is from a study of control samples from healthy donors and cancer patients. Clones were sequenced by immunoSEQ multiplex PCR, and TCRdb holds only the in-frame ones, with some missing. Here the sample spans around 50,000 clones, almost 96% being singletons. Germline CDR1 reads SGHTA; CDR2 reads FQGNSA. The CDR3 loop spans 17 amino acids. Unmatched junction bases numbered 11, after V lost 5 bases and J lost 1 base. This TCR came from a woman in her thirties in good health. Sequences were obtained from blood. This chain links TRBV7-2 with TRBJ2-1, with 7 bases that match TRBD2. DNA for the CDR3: TGTGCCAGCAGCCCCCGGGGGGTAGCGGGTTCCTACAATGAGCAGTTCTTC. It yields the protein CASSPRGVAGSYNEQFF.